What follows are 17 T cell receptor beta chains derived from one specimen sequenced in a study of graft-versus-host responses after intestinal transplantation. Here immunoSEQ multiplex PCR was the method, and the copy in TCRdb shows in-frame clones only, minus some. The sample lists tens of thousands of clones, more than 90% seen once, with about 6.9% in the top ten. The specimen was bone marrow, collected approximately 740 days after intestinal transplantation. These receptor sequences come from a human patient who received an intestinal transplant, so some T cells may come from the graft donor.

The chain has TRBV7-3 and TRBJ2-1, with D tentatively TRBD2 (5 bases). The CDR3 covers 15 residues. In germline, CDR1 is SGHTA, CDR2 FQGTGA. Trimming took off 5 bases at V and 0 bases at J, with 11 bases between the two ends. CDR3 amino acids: CASSEMGSSYNEQFF. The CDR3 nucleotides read TGTGCCAGCAGCGAAATGGGGAGCTCCTACAATGAGCAGTTCTTC.

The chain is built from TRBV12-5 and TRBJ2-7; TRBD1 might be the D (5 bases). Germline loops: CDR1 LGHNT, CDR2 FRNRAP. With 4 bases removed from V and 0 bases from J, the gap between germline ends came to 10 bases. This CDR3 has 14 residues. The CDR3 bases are TGTGCTAGTGGTTCCCCCACAGGCTCCTACGAGCAGTACTTC. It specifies CASGSPTGSYEQYF.

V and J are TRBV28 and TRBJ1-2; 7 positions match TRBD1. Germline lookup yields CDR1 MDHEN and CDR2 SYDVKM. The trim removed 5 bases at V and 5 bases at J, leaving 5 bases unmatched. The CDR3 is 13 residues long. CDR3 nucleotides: TGTGCCAGCAGTCTGACAGGGTATTATGGCTACACCTTC. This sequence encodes CASSLTGYYGYTF.

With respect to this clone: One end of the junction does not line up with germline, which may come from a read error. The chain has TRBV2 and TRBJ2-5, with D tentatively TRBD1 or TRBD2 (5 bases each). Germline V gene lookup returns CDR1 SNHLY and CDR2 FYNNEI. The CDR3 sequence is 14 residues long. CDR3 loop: CASTEMGELETQYF. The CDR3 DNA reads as TGTGCCAGCACTGAAATGGGGGAGTTGGAGACCCAGTACTTC.

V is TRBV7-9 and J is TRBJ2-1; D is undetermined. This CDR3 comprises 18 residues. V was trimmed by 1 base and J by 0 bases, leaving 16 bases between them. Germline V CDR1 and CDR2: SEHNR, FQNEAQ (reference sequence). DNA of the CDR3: TGTGCCAGCAGCTTAGTTTGGGCCCGGAACAGCTCCTACAATGAGCAGTTCTTC. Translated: CASSLVWARNSSYNEQFF.

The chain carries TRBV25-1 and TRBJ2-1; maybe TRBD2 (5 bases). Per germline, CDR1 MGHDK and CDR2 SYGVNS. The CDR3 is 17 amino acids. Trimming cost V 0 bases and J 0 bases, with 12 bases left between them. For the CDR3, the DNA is TGTGCCAGCAGTGAATATGCGGCGACTAACTCCTACAATGAGCAGTTCTTC. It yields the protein CASSEYAATNSYNEQFF.

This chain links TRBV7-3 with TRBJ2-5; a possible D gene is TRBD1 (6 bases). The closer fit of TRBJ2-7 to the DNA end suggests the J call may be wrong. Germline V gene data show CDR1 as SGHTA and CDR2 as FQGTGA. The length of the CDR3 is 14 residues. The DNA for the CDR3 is TGTGCCAGCAGCGTGACAGGAAGCTCCTACGAGCAGTACTTC. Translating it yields CASSVTGSSYEQYF.

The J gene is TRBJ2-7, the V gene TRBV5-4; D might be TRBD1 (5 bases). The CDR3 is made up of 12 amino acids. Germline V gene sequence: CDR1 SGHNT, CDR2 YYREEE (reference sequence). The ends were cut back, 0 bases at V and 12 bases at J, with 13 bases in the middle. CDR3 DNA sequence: TGTGCCAGCAGCTTGGTAGGGGTTCACTGGTACTTC. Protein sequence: CASSLVGVHWYF.

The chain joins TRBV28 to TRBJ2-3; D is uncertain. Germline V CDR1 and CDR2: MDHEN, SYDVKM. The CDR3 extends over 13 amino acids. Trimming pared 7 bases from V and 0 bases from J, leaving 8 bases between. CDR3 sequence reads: CASILTSTDTQYF. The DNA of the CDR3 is TGTGCCAGCATACTGACTAGCACAGATACGCAGTATTTT. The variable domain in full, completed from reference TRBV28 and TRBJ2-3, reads DVKVTQSSRYLVKRTGEKVFLECVQDMDHENMFWYRQDPGLGLRLIYFSYDVKMKEKGDIPEGYSVSREKKERFSLILESASTNQTSMYLCASILTSTDTQYFGPGTRLTVL.

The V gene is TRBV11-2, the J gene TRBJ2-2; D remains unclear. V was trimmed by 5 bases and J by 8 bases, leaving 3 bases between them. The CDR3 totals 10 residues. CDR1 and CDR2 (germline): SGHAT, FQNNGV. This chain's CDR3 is CASSRGELFF. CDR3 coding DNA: TGTGCCAGCAGCAGAGGGGAGCTGTTTTTT.

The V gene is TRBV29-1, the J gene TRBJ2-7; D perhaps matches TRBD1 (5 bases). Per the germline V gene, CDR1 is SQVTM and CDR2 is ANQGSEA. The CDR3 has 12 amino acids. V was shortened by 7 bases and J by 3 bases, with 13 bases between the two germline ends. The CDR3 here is CSAQGTFYEQYF. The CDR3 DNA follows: TGCAGCGCTCAGGGTACCTTCTACGAGCAGTACTTC.

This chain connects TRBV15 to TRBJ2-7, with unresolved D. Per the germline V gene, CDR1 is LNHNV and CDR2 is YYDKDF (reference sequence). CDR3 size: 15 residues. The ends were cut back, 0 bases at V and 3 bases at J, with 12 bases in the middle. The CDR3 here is CATSRERATNYEQYF. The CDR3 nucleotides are TGTGCCACCAGCAGAGAACGGGCCACTAACTACGAGCAGTACTTC.

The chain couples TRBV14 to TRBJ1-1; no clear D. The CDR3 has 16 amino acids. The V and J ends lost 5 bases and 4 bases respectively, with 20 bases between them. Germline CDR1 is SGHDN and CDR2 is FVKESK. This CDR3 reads CASSSRAYSLTTEAFF. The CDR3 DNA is TGTGCCAGCAGCTCCCGGGCCTATAGCTTGACCACTGAAGCTTTCTTT. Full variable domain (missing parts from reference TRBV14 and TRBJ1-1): EAGVTQFPSHSVIEKGQTVTLRCDPISGHDNLYWYRRVMGKEIKFLLHFVKESKQDESGMPNNRFLAERTGGTYSTLKVQPAELEDSGVYFCASSSRAYSLTTEAFFGQGTRLTVV.

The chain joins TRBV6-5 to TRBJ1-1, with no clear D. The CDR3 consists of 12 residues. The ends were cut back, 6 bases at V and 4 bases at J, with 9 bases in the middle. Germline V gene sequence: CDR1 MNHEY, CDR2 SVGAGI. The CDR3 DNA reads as TGTGCCAGCAGGCTGGGCGCCACTGAAGCTTTCTTT. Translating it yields CASRLGATEAFF.

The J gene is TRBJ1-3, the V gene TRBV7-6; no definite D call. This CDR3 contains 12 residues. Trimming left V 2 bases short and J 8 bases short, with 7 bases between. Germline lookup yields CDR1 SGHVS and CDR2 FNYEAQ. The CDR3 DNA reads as TGTGCCAGCAGCTTATTGGAGGACACCATATATTTT. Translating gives CASSLLEDTIYF.

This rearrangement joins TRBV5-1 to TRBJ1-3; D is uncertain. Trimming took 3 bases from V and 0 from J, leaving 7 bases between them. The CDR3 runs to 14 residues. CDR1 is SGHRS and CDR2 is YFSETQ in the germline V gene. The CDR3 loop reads CASSSAVSGNTIYF. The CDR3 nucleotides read TGCGCCAGCAGCTCGGCCGTCTCTGGAAACACCATATATTTT. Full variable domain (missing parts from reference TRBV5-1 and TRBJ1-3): KAGVTQTPRYLIKTRGQQVTLSCSPISGHRSVSWYQQTPGQGLQFLFEYFSETQRNKGNFPGRFSGRQFSNSRSEMNVSTLELGDSALYLCASSSAVSGNTIYFGEGSWLTVV.

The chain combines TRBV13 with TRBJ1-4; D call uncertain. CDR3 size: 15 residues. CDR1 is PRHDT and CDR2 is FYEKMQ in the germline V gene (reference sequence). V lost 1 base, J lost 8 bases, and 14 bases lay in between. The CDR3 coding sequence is TGTGCCAGCAGCTTAGAGAACAACCGACCGGAAAAACTGTTTTTT. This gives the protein CASSLENNRPEKLFF.